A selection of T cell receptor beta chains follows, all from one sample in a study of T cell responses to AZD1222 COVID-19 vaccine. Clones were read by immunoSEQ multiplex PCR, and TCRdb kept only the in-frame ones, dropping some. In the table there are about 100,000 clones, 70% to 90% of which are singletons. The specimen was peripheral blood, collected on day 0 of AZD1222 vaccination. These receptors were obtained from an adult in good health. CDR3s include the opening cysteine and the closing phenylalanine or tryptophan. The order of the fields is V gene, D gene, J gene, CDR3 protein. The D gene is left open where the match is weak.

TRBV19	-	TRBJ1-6	CASSAGLRYNSPLHF
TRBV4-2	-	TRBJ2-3	CASSRLGAAGADTQYF
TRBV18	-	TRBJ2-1	CASSPAVARAHEQFF
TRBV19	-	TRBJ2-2	CASSIYLNTGELFF
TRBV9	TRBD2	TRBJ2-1	CASSRTSGSSNEQFF
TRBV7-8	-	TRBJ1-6	CASSLALSYNSPLHF
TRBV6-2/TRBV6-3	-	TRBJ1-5	CASSYSPRVNQPQHF
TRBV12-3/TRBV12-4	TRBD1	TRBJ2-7	CASTRDRGREQYF
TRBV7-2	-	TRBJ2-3	CASSLYHSTDTQYF
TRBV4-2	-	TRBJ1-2	CASSQDGGRGGYGYTF
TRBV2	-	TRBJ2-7	CASSEVAVSYEQYF
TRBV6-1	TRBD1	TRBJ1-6	CASSEVFRDRGSPLHF
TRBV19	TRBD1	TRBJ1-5	CATRTGDSNQPQHF
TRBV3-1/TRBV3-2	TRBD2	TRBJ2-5	CASSHSGLAGGAQYF
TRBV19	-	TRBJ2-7	CASSIVGEGSYEQYF
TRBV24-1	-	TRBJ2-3	CATSDLRRDTQYF
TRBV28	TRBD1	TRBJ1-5	CASSSPQGAPQPQHF
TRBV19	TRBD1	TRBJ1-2	CASSLTGGGYTF
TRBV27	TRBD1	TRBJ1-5	CASRPGGDANQPQHF
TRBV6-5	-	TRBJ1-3	CASSWRNTIYF
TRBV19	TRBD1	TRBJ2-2	CASSTRQGRTGELFF
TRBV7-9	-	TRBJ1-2	CASSLAGSRGNYGYTF
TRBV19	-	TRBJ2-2	CASSIAGELFF